Described below is a single T cell receptor beta chain sequence and its context. The germline CDR1 and CDR2 sequences are SGHTS and YDEGEE. Trimming took 0 bases from V and 6 from J, leaving 9 bases between them. This CDR3 contains 13 residues. In the original workflow: Reference gene primer amplification in the assay estimated nucleated cell counts. Assay used: immunoSEQ multiplex PCR; TCRdb lists only in-frame clones, some missing. V and J calls and clone size are those listed in that table; D and trimming were worked out from the DNA. The sample carries some 350,000 clones, around 87% recorded once. The data were taken from a study of blood T cell repertoires in COVID-19. Looking at the study overall: Both acute and convalescent COVID-19 samples were obtained from the United States, Italy and Spain. PBMCs, B-cell-depleted T cells, or T cells provided the cDNA or gDNA that made up the material.

The chain uses TRBV5-8 and TRBJ1-1; D gene unclear. The receptor was derived from a human donor in a cohort sampled during active COVID-19. Material: peripheral blood. The CDR3 loop reads CASSLEGAPEAFF. DNA of the CDR3: TGTGCCAGCAGCTTGGAGGGAGCGCCTGAAGCTTTCTTT.